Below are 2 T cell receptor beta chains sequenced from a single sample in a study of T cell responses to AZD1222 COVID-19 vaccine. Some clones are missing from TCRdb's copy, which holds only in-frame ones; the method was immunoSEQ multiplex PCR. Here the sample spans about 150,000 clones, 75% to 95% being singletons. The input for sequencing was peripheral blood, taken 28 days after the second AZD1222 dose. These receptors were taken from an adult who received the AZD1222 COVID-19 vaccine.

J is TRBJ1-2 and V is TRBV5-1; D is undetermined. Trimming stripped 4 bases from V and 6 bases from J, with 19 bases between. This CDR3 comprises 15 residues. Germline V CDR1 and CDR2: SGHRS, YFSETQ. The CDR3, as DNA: TGCGCCAGCAGCGTAGGAACTGGAGCCGCCAATGGCTACACCTTC. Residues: CASSVGTGAANGYTF.

This CDR3 reads CASSLGGLAGNEQFF. The CDR3 nucleotides read TGTGCCAGCAGCTTAGGGGGTCTAGCTGGCAATGAGCAGTTCTTC. The V gene is TRBV11-3, the J gene TRBJ2-1; possibly TRBD2 for D (5 bases). The CDR3 is made up of 15 amino acids. V was pared by 1 base and J by 6 bases, with 13 bases between. Germline lookup yields CDR1 SGHNT and CDR2 YENEEA.